This T cell receptor beta chain comes out of a study of shared clonotypes between healthy human individuals. Donors included only healthy HIV-negative adults lacking recent acute infections or vaccinations. Notes on this clone: Its target is not known.

Overall study findings and caveats: What limited the represented genetic and exposure-history diversity was the small number of donors.

Authors' processing steps: As immunoSEQ supplied junction-only sequences (without quality scores), filtering differed. The table came from immunoSEQ multiplex PCR; TCRdb's copy has only in-frame clones and leaves some out. The DNA was the basis for D and trimming; V, J and clone size are from that table. The table has about 1.1 million clones, 78% seen once. From germline, CDR1 is MNHEY and CDR2 SVGAGI. The CDR3 is 13 residues long. Trimming took off 10 bases at V and 2 bases at J, with 11 bases between the two ends. Source material: memory CD4+ T cells from PBMCs. Subset described: CD45RA-negative fraction. This TCR came from a man aged 18 to 30 in good health. Some clones in this sample may be carry-over from other donors' samples. The rearrangement joins TRBV6-5 to TRBJ2-2; D is possibly TRBD2 (6 bases). The CDR3 loop reads CATVEGNTGELFF. CDR3 in DNA: TGTGCCACCGTGGAGGGAAACACCGGGGAGCTGTTTTTT.